This T cell receptor (beta chain) was sequenced in a study of T cells in localized non-small cell lung cancer. Study-wide points: Heterogeneity cannot be ruled out, as sequencing used one tumor region only.

Using immunoSEQ multiplex PCR, the repertoire was profiled, and TCRdb retains in-frame clones only, with some absent. This table holds 75,000 to 80,000 clones, approximately 80% found once. This clone appeared once. Its antigen is undetermined. Trimming pared 7 bases from V and 4 bases from J, leaving 10 bases between. From germline, CDR1 is DFQATT and CDR2 SNEGSKA (reference sequence). The CDR3 runs to 11 residues. The receptor was isolated from a female donor over 55 with stage I lung adenocarcinoma. The chain couples TRBV20-1 to TRBJ1-2; D is uncertain. Sequences were derived from peripheral blood, sampled before any cancer treatment. The CDR3 nucleotides read TGCAGTGACTCTAATTCCTATGGCTACACCTTC. Protein product: CSDSNSYGYTF.